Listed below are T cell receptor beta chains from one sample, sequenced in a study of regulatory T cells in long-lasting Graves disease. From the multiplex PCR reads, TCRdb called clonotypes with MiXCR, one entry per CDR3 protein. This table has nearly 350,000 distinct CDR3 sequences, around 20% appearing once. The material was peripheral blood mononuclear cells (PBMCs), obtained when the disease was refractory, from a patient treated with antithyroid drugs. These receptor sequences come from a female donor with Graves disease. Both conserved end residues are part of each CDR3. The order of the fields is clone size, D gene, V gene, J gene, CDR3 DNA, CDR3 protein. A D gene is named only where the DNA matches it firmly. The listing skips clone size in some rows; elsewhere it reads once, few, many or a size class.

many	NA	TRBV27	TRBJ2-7	TGTGCCAGCAGTTTGTTACAGGGTTACGAGCAGTACTTC	CASSLLQGYEQYF
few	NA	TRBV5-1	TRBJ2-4	TGCGCCAGCAGCGAGGGAAAGCAGCTCACAAACATTCAGTACTTC	CASSEGKQLTNIQYF
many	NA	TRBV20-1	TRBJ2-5	TGCAGTGCTAGTCAGGTCACGGGGACCCAGTACTTC	CSASQVTGTQYF
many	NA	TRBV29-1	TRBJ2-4	TGCAGCGTCGGAGGTCAGGGGAACATTCAGTACTTC	CSVGGQGNIQYF
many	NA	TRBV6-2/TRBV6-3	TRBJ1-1	TGTGCCAGCACCCCGAGGGAGGATACTGAAGCTTTCTTT	CASTPREDTEAFF
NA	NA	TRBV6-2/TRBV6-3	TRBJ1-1	TGTGCCAGCAGTTACTCGCCGACGGGTGATTACTCGAACACTGAAGCTCTCTTT	CASSYSPTGDYSNTEALF
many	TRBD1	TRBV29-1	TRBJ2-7	TGCAGCGTCGCGGGACAGGTAGGCTCCTACGAGCAGTACTTC	CSVAGQVGSYEQYF
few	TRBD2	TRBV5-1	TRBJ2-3	TGCGCCAGCAGCTTCATAGCGGGAGGGCCGGCAGATACGCAGTATTTT	CASSFIAGGPADTQYF
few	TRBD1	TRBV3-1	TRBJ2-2	TGTGCCAGCAGCCGACAGGGGGCCGGGGAGCTGTTTTTT	CASSRQGAGELFF
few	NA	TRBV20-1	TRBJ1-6	TGCAGTGCTAGCGAGATTAATTCACCCCTCCACTTT	CSASEINSPLHF
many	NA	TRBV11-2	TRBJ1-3	TGTGCCAGCAGCCCCCTGTACAGGTTGGGAAACACCATATATTTT	CASSPLYRLGNTIYF
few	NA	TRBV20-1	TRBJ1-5	TGCAGTGGAGGGAGTACAAGGGGTCAGCCCCAGCATTTT	CSGGSTRGQPQHF
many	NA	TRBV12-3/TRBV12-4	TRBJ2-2	TGTGCCAGCAGAGAGTTGGAGGGGCTGTTTTTT	CASRELEGLFF
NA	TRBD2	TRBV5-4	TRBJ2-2	TGTGCCAGCAGCGCCGGGGGGGCGCGGTCCACCGGGGAGCTGTTTTTT	CASSAGGARSTGELFF
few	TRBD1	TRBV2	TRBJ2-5	TGTGCCAGCAGTCGGGACAGTGGAGAGACCCAGTACTTC	CASSRDSGETQYF
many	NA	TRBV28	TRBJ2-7	TGTGCCAGCAGTTCCCCCTACGAGCAGTACTTC	CASSSPYEQYF
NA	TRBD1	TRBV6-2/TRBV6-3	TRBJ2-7	TGTGCCAGCAGAACCGGGACAGGGGGCCCCCGAACCCTCTACGAGCAGTACTTC	CASRTGTGGPRTLYEQYF
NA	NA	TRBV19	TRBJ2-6	TGTGCCAGTAGTATTGCAGGGAGACGTACGCACTCTGGGGCCAACGTCCTGACTTTC	CASSIAGRRTHSGANVLTF
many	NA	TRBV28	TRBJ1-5	TGTGCCAGCTGGTGGGGCGGGTCCACATCGGGGAAGGAGCCCCAGCATTTT	CASWWGGSTSGKEPQHF
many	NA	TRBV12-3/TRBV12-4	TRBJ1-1	TGTGCCAGCAGTTTAGCGCCGGTAAAGGTCGAGAAAGCTTTCTTT	CASSLAPVKVEKAFF
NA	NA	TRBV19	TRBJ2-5	TGTGCCAGTAGTTCCTCATCACAGCAAGAGACCCAGTACTTC	CASSSSSQQETQYF
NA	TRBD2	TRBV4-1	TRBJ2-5	TGCGCCAGCAGCCAAGAACCGGCGGGGGTTAGGGAGACCCAGTACTTC	CASSQEPAGVRETQYF
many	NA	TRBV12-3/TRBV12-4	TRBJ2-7	TGTGCCAGCAGTTTTGCCCCCGGGGACGAGCAGTACTTC	CASSFAPGDEQYF
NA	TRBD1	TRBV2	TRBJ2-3	TGTGCCAGCAGTGAATGGACAGGATATTCAGATACGCAGTATTTT	CASSEWTGYSDTQYF
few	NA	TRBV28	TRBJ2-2	TGTGCCAGCAGTTTAGAGGCGGCGACAACGAACACCGGGGAGCTGTTTTTT	CASSLEAATTNTGELFF
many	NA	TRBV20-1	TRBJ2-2	TGCAGTGCTACCCCGACCTTCGGAAACACCGGGGAGCTGTTTTTT	CSATPTFGNTGELFF
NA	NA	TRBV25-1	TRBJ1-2	TGTGCCAGCAGCCAGACAGGCATCACTAACTATGGCTACACCTTC	CASSQTGITNYGYTF
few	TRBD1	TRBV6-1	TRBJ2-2	TGTGCCAGCAGCCAGACAGGGGGGAACACCGGGGAGCTGTTTTTT	CASSQTGGNTGELFF
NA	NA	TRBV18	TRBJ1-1	TGTGCCAGCTCACCATTCGACGGGGGCAAAACTGAAGCTTTCTTT	CASSPFDGGKTEAFF
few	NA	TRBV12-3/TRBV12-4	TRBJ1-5	TGTGCCAGCAGTCCCCGCCGCCCGGGATCTGGGAATCAGCCCCAGCATTTT	CASSPRRPGSGNQPQHF
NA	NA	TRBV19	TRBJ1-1	TGTGCCAGTAGTACGCGGCAAAACACTGAAGCTTTCTTT	CASSTRQNTEAFF
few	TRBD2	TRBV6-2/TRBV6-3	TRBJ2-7	TGTGCCAGCAGTTACGGCGGGGGGCTCGAGCAGTACTTC	CASSYGGGLEQYF
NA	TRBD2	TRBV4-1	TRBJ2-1	TGCGCCAGCAGCCCGGGGGGGTACGGTTACAATGAGCAGTTCTTC	CASSPGGYGYNEQFF
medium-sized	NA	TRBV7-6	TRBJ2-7	TGTGCCAGCAGCCCAGAGAGGGTCTTGACCTACGAGCAGTACTTC	CASSPERVLTYEQYF
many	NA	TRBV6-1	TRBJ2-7	TGTGCCAGCAGCCCGACAGGAGCCTACGAGCAGTACTTC	CASSPTGAYEQYF
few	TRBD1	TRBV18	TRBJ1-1	TGTGCCAGCTCACCACGGGACAGGTCTATGAACACTGAAGCTTTCTTT	CASSPRDRSMNTEAFF
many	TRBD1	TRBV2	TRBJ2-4	TGTGCCAGCAGTTATACAGGGGGCGCACAGTACTTC	CASSYTGGAQYF
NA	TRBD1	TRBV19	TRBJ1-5	TGTGCCAGTAGTACAGGGACAGTCAATCAGCCCCAGCATTTT	CASSTGTVNQPQHF
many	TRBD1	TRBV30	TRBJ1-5	TGTGCCTGGAGTGTGGGACAGGATCAGCCCCAGCATTTT	CAWSVGQDQPQHF
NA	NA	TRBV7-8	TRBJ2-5	TGTGCCAGCAGCTTAGCTTTGCAGGCCCAAGAGACCCAGTACTTC	CASSLALQAQETQYF
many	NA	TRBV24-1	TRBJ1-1	TGTGCCACCAGTGATTTTTCCAGGGGTGAAGCTTTCTTT	CATSDFSRGEAFF
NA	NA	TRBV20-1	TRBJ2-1	TGCAGTGCTAGAGATCCCCAATCGACCCACAATGAGCAGTTCTTC	CSARDPQSTHNEQFF
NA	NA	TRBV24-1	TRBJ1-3	TGTGCCACCAGTTGGGGACCTGGAAACACCATATATTTT	CATSWGPGNTIYF
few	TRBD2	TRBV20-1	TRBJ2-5	TGCAGTGTTATGCGGGGGACTAATATGGAGACCCAGTACTTC	CSVMRGTNMETQYF
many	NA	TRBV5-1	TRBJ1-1	TGCGCCAGCAGCTTGGAGGCGGTGACGAACACTGAAGCTTTCTTT	CASSLEAVTNTEAFF
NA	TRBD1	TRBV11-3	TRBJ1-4	TGTGCCAGCAGCTTATCGGGTACAGGGGCGGAAAAACTGTTTTTT	CASSLSGTGAEKLFF
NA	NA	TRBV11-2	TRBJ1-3	TGTGCCAGCAGCCCAGGGTTCGCCGGAAACACCATATATTTT	CASSPGFAGNTIYF
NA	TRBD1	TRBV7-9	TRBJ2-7	TGTGCCAGCAGCCCCTTGTCCGGGACAGGGGGCTACGAGCAGTACTTC	CASSPLSGTGGYEQYF